Listed below are T cell receptor beta chains from one sample, sequenced in a study of blood T cells in healthy people across ages. TCRdb itself ran the 5' RACE reads through MiXCR, one entry per CDR3 protein. The sample yields 850,000 to 1,100,000 distinct CDR3 sequences, more than 30% seen once. Material: blood. The receptors were gathered from a man aged 18 to 35 in good health. The CDR3 runs from the conserved cysteine through the conserved F or W. Clone size is given for some rows only: seen once, a few or many times, or a class if the clone is expanded.

clone_size	v_call	j_call	cdr3_aa
NA	TRBV6-6	TRBJ1-1	CASRHRDDGAFF
few	TRBV11-2	TRBJ1-2	CASSSIQGENDYGYTF
NA	TRBV3-1	TRBJ2-3	CASSQDLKRSDTQYF
few	TRBV5-1	TRBJ2-2	CASSLIPGGTGELFF
few	TRBV5-1	TRBJ1-2	CASSLEYARTYGYTF
NA	TRBV4-3	TRBJ2-3	CASSLGVSTSTDTQYF
few	TRBV7-9	TRBJ2-1	CASSLATTGLNEQFF
few	TRBV20-1	TRBJ2-7	CSARETGEYEQYF
NA	TRBV10-3	TRBJ2-5	CAISGLETGNPNNEQYF
NA	TRBV10-3	TRBJ2-7	CAVDRQGAGNEQYF
NA	TRBV6-1	TRBJ2-1	CASRRGTGGAYNEQFF
NA	TRBV4-1	TRBJ1-1	CASSQVRLGTGRNTEAFF
NA	TRBV12-5	TRBJ1-5	CASGRGGQQYQPQHF
NA	TRBV14	TRBJ2-1	CASSQVSAYNEQFF
NA	TRBV7-9	TRBJ1-4	CASSLWITNEKLFF
few	TRBV29-1	TRBJ1-1	CSGAKGNTEAFF
NA	TRBV12-3/TRBV12-4	TRBJ1-2	CASSLRPFYGYTF
NA	TRBV4-2	TRBJ2-1	CASSQATNNEQFF
NA	TRBV6-2/TRBV6-3	TRBJ2-2	CASRSDRGIPGELFF
NA	TRBV7-8	TRBJ2-3	CTSRGRDTQYF
few	TRBV10-3	TRBJ2-1	CAIRGIGQGDNEQFF
NA	TRBV9	TRBJ1-1	CASSVGGMNTEAFF
few	TRBV27	TRBJ1-6	CASSYDGSSYNSPLHF
few	TRBV6-5	TRBJ1-6	CASSSGTGGLPLHF
NA	TRBV9	TRBJ1-2	CASSPLGTGTSTIYGYTF
few	TRBV6-2/TRBV6-3	TRBJ1-6	CASSSQTGDVSSYNSPLHF
NA	TRBV20-1	TRBJ2-1	CSARVRDRGYNEQFF
NA	TRBV12-3/TRBV12-4	TRBJ2-3	CASSLGPGTAQYF